The next 16 T cell receptor beta chains were all read from a single sample in a study of blood T cell repertoires in COVID-19. Sequenced by immunoSEQ multiplex PCR; TCRdb stores in-frame clones only, minus some. Of tens of thousands of clones listed, around 80% are singletons. Material: peripheral blood. Source of these receptors: a human donor in a cohort sampled during active or convalescent COVID-19.

This clone occurred a few times. The V gene is TRBV4-3, the J gene TRBJ2-2, with 7 bases that match TRBD1. Trimming took 1 base from V and 4 from J; bases not matched to a gene: 6. Germline V gene lookup returns CDR1 LGHNA and CDR2 YSLEER. The CDR3 is made up of 16 amino acids. The CDR3 region is CASSQAPEGATGELFF. The CDR3 nucleotides read TGCGCCAGCAGCCAAGCACCAGAGGGGGCCACCGGGGAGCTGTTTTTT.

The chain joins TRBV5-5 to TRBJ1-5; perhaps TRBD1 as D (5 bases). The V end lost 4 bases, the J end lost 1 base, and 18 bases lay between the germline ends. The CDR3 sequence is 17 residues long. Germline V gives CDR1 SGHKS, CDR2 YYEKEE (reference sequence). The CDR3 here is CASSQSPRDGSNQPQHF. As DNA, the CDR3 is TGTGCCAGCAGCCAAAGCCCCAGGGATGGGAGCAATCAGCCCCAGCATTTT.

CDR3 DNA sequence: TGTGCCAGCAGCTTAGGGACAGGGGTAGAGACCCAGTACTTC. Its translation is CASSLGTGVETQYF. The chain links TRBV7-8 to TRBJ2-5; 9 nucleotides agree with TRBD1. The CDR3 contains 14 residues. Trimming took 1 base from V and 4 from J; bases not matched to a gene: 1. The germline V gene encodes CDR1 SGHVS and CDR2 FQNEAQ.

V and J are TRBV27 and TRBJ1-6, with 9 positions matching TRBD1. J was trimmed by 0 bases and V by 4 bases; bases with no gene match: 7. CDR3 length: 18 amino acids. Germline loops: CDR1 MNHEY, CDR2 SMNVEV (reference sequence). The CDR3 protein is CASSSRQGGASYNSPLHF. DNA for the CDR3: TGTGCCAGCAGTTCACGACAGGGGGGTGCCTCCTATAATTCACCCCTCCACTTT.

CDR3 region: CASSQGVPSLYGYTF. Here the CDR3 DNA reads TGTGCCAGCAGTCAAGGGGTCCCCTCGCTCTATGGCTACACCTTC. V usage is TRBV28 and J usage is TRBJ1-2; D possibly corresponds to TRBD1 (5 bases). V lost 5 bases, J lost 4 bases, and 17 bases lay in between. The CDR3 totals 15 residues. Germline loops: CDR1 MDHEN, CDR2 SYDVKM.

This clone has just one count. J is TRBJ2-5 and V is TRBV15, with 8 positions matching TRBD2. CDR3 size: 15 residues. Germline loops: CDR1 LNHNV, CDR2 YYDKDF (reference sequence). J was trimmed by 2 bases and V by 0 bases; bases with no gene match: 2. The CDR3 is CATSRDGLAQETQYF. In DNA form, the CDR3 reads TGTGCCACCAGCAGAGACGGACTAGCTCAAGAGACCCAGTACTTC.

The gene calls are TRBV13 and TRBJ1-6, with TRBD1 matching 7 bases. V was pared by 2 bases and J by 14 bases, with 12 bases of the junction left unmatched. The CDR3 is made up of 15 amino acids. In germline, CDR1 is PRHDT, CDR2 FYEKMQ (reference sequence). The CDR3 spells CASSLKWRGQTTLHF. The CDR3, as DNA: TGTGCCAGCAGCTTAAAATGGAGGGGACAGACGACCCTCCACTTT. Combining the CDR3 with reference TRBV13 and TRBJ1-6 gives the whole variable domain AAGVIQSPRHLIKEKRETATLKCYPIPRHDTVYWYQQGPGQDPQFLISFYEKMQSDKGSIPDRFSAQQFSDYHSELNMSSLELGDSALYFCASSLKWRGQTTLHFGNGTRLTVT.

The chain joins TRBV29-1 to TRBJ1-3; 7 bases are shared with TRBD1. Germline trimming cut 4 bases from V and 7 bases from J; bases unmatched to any gene: 13. Germline V CDR1 and CDR2: SQVTM, ANQGSEA. This CDR3 contains 15 residues. CDR3 sequence (DNA): TGCAGCGTTGCCTCCGGGACAGTACCCGTTAACACCATATATTTT. This sequence encodes CSVASGTVPVNTIYF.

DNA of the CDR3: TGTGCCAGCAGCCACGGCGGCGGGGCAGATACGCAGTATTTT. Translation: CASSHGGGADTQYF. V gene TRBV4-2 combines with J gene TRBJ2-3, with D possibly being TRBD2 (6 bases). The V end lost 3 bases, the J end lost 4 bases, and 11 bases lay between the germline ends. This CDR3 contains 14 residues. Looked up from germline, CDR1 is LGHNA and CDR2 is YNFKEQ.

The chain employs TRBV5-4 and TRBJ2-5, with 11 bases that match TRBD2. With 2 bases clipped from V and 3 bases from J, the junction kept 9 bases outside the gene matches. The CDR3 runs 17 residues. CDR1 and CDR2 from the germline V gene are SGHNT and YYREEE (reference sequence). The CDR3 sequence is CASSFFPGLAVEETQYF. The CDR3 DNA reads as TGTGCCAGCAGCTTTTTCCCGGGACTAGCGGTTGAAGAGACCCAGTACTTC.

About this clone: The germline gene is not matched at one end of the junction; a read error may be the cause. For the CDR3, the DNA is TGTGCCAGCAGTGAAAAGACAGAGGCCCAGTACTTC. This encodes CASSEKTEAQYF. The V gene is TRBV6-1, the J gene TRBJ2-5; possible D gene TRBD1, 5 bases. Germline loops: CDR1 MNHNS, CDR2 SASEGT. This CDR3 has 12 amino acids.

The chain recombines TRBV25-1 with TRBJ1-2; D may be TRBD1 (5 bases). Germline CDR1 is MGHDK and CDR2 is SYGVNS. The CDR3 covers 17 residues. Between the trimmed V and J ends, which lost 1 base and 5 bases, there was a span of 20 bases. CDR3 residues: CASSEWGGGSKGYGYTF. The CDR3 DNA follows: TGTGCCAGCAGTGAATGGGGGGGAGGCAGTAAGGGTTATGGCTACACCTTC.

The rearrangement joins TRBV5-1 to TRBJ2-7; D possibly corresponds to TRBD2 (5 bases). This CDR3 has 17 residues. Trimming pared 4 bases from V and 0 bases from J, leaving 20 bases between. Germline V CDR1 and CDR2: SGHRS, YFSETQ. In nucleotides, the CDR3 is TGCGCCAGCAGCATCGGGATAGCTGGACCGAGCTCCTACGAGCAGTACTTC. Protein: CASSIGIAGPSSYEQYF.

The chain is built from TRBV12-3 or TRBV12-4 and TRBJ1-2; D gene ambiguous. The CDR3 length is 13 residues. Trimming cost V 3 bases and J 4 bases, with 9 bases left between them. The CDR3 loop reads CASSLRVGYGYTF. The CDR3 nucleotides are TGTGCCAGCAGTTTGAGGGTCGGCTATGGCTACACCTTC.

The chain uses TRBV27 and TRBJ2-2; 10 positions agree with TRBD1. Germline-derived CDR1 and CDR2 are MNHEY and SMNVEV (reference sequence). The CDR3 has 15 residues. J was trimmed by 5 bases and V by 7 bases; bases with no gene match: 7. CDR3 in amino acids: CASKPGTGETGELFF. CDR3 bases: TGTGCCAGCAAACCAGGGACAGGGGAAACCGGGGAGCTGTTTTTT.

This clone was seen only once. The chain combines TRBV4-1 with TRBJ2-3, with TRBD2 matching 8 bases. V shed 3 bases, J shed 0 bases, and the junction held 5 bases outside the gene matches. Per germline, CDR1 MGHRA and CDR2 YSYEKL. The CDR3 consists of 16 residues. CDR3 loop: CASSQWRGGSTDTQYF. The CDR3 DNA is TGCGCCAGCAGCCAGTGGCGCGGGGGGAGCACAGATACGCAGTATTTT.